This record covers a single T cell receptor beta chain. The CDR3 runs 15 residues. Germline CDR1 reads SQVTM; CDR2 reads ANQGSEA. J lost 3 bases, V lost 0 bases, and 7 bases had no gene match. These data come from a study of CD8 T cells in Susac syndrome. Study-level background: Within the sequenced group of Susac syndrome patients, roughly 6 showed active disease and roughly eight were in remission.

Random hexamers were used to reverse transcribe an amount of roughly 0.45 to 1 ug RNA. TCRdb re-derived calls from the immunoSEQ multiplex PCR reads in MiXCR, one entry per CDR3 protein. The table lists some 99,000 distinct CDR3 sequences, roughly 94% of them singletons. This TCR came from a human donor with Susac syndrome. Sample: CD4+ T cells from PBMCs. The chain is built from TRBV29-1 and TRBJ1-2; 7 bases map to TRBD1. In DNA form, the CDR3 reads TGCAGCGTTGAAGATGGTCCCCAGGGGGACTATGGCTACACCTTC. It codes for CSVEDGPQGDYGYTF.